The clone carrying this TCR beta chain was found many times. This sample is drawn from a study of T cells in Graves' hyperthyroidism and ophthalmopathy. The CDR3 covers 16 residues. The V segment lost 4 bases and the J segment 3 bases; nucleotides outside the gene matches: 8. Germline assignment: CDR1 SGHAT and CDR2 FQNNGV. Using RNA transcripts as the source, TCR beta CDR3 regions were amplified. Researchers ran a first-round RT-PCR on the TCR CDR3 using the HTBI primer set. TCRdb redid the calling of the multiplex PCR reads with MiXCR, one entry per CDR3 protein. The table has roughly 400,000 distinct CDR3 sequences, about 14% seen once.

The rearrangement joins TRBV11-2 to TRBJ2-3, with TRBD2 identical over 9 bases. This receptor was taken from a man aged 50 or older with Graves' ophthalmopathy. Sequenced material: blood. The CDR3 protein is CASSSEPGLATDTQYF. The DNA of the CDR3 is TGTGCCAGCAGCTCAGAACCGGGACTAGCAACAGATACGCAGTATTTT.